This entry lists 21 T cell receptor beta chains sequenced from one sample in a study of chemoradiotherapy in HPV16-positive cancers. Measured with immunoSEQ multiplex PCR; TCRdb has only the in-frame clones, and not every one. The sample holds roughly 17,000 clones, 90% seen once. The sample in question was blood, obtained from a patient who underwent chemoradiotherapy. These TCRs come from a human donor with HPV-associated anogenital cancer.

This clone occurred once. The J gene is TRBJ2-5, the V gene TRBV9, with 10 bases identical to TRBD2. CDR3 length: 14 residues. The trim removed 3 bases at V and 5 bases at J, leaving 4 bases unmatched. The V gene's germline CDR1 is SGDLS and CDR2 YYNGEE. The CDR3 DNA is TGTGCCAGCAGCGCCCTAGCGGGGGATGAGACCCAGTACTTC. Its protein product is CASSALAGDETQYF. The whole variable domain, filled in from reference TRBV9 and TRBJ2-5, reads DSGVTQTPKHLITATGQRVTLRCSPRSGDLSVYWYQQSLDQGLQFLIQYYNGEERAKGNILERFSAQQFPDLHSELNLSSLELGDSALYFCASSALAGDETQYFGPGTRLLVL.

The chain has TRBV11-2 and TRBJ1-5, with a tentative D call TRBD1 (6 bases). Germline values: CDR1 SGHAT, CDR2 FQNNGV. There are 15 residues in the CDR3. Trimming cost V 5 bases and J 3 bases, with 14 bases left between them. The CDR3 loop reads CASSRWGGPNQPQHF. DNA for the CDR3: TGTGCCAGCAGCCGATGGGGGGGCCCCAATCAGCCCCAGCATTTT.

J is TRBJ1-2 and V is TRBV21-1; the D segment call TRBD1 is taken from the table without a DNA check. TRBV21-1 is listed as a pseudogene. This CDR3 is built from 14 residues. CDR3 in amino acids: CASSKAGLNYGYTF. CDR3 sequence (DNA): TGTGCCAGCAGCAAAGCGGGCCTGAACTATGGCTACACCTTC.

This chain links TRBV2 with TRBJ2-1; TRBD1 matches 10 bases. The ends lost 4 bases at V and 2 bases at J; junction bases unmatched: 2. Per the germline V gene, CDR1 is SNHLY and CDR2 is FYNNEI. The CDR3 has 15 residues. CDR3 in amino acids: CASSGQGATYNEQFF. The CDR3 bases are TGTGCCAGCAGTGGACAGGGGGCAACCTACAATGAGCAGTTCTTC. Filled out from reference TRBV2 and TRBJ2-1, the complete variable domain reads EPEVTQTPSHQVTQMGQEVILRCVPISNHLYFYWYRQILGQKVEFLVSFYNNEISEKSEIFDDQFSVERPDGSNFTLKIRSTKLEDSAMYFCASSGQGATYNEQFFGPGTRLTVL.

The chain employs TRBV7-8 and TRBJ2-2; possibly TRBD2 for D (5 bases). The CDR3 is made up of 14 amino acids. The V gene's germline CDR1 is SGHVS and CDR2 FQNEAQ. With 6 bases removed from V and 5 bases from J, the gap between germline ends came to 13 bases. This CDR3 reads CASRLAPGTGELFF. Written as DNA, the CDR3 is TGTGCCAGCAGGCTCGCCCCGGGGACCGGGGAGCTGTTTTTT.

The chain carries TRBV5-4 and TRBJ2-5; 9 nucleotides agree with TRBD2. CDR1 is SGHNT, CDR2 YYREEE, per germline (reference sequence). This CDR3 has 15 amino acids. After removal of 2 bases from V and 5 bases from J, the junction contained 7 bases not matched to a gene. The CDR3 sequence is CASSFGGGGAETQYF. The CDR3 region has the DNA TGTGCCAGCAGCTTTGGGGGCGGGGGGGCGGAGACCCAGTACTTC.

The rearrangement links TRBV27 to TRBJ1-1; D is ambiguous. V dropped 5 bases and J dropped 5 bases, with 9 bases sitting between them. The germline V gene encodes CDR1 MNHEY and CDR2 SMNVEV (reference sequence). There are 12 residues in the CDR3. The CDR3 is CASSRMGTEAFF. CDR3 nucleotide sequence: TGTGCCAGCAGTCGCATGGGAACTGAAGCTTTCTTT.

This clone was counted a single time. The chain has TRBV6-5 and TRBJ2-5, with TRBD2 matching 10 bases. Losses at the gene ends were 7 bases for V and 1 base for J; bases not matched to a gene: 6. The CDR3 consists of 15 residues. The germline gives CDR1 MNHEY, CDR2 SVGAGI. The CDR3 region has the DNA TGTGCCAGCACCCAGAGCGGGGGGGCCCAAGAGACCCAGTACTTC. Protein sequence: CASTQSGGAQETQYF.

The V and J genes are TRBV5-6 and TRBJ2-7, with D possibly matching TRBD1 (6 bases). The CDR3 is made up of 15 amino acids. Germline-derived CDR1 and CDR2 are SGHDT and YYEEEE. V was pared by 1 base and J by 0 bases, with 11 bases between. The CDR3 bases are TGTGCCAGCAGCTTGACAGGGTCCTCCTCCTACGAGCAGTACTTC. Amino acid sequence: CASSLTGSSSYEQYF.

Only one count was recorded for this clone. This chain uses TRBV5-1 with TRBJ1-3, with unresolved D. Between the trimmed V and J ends, which lost 0 bases and 4 bases, there was a span of 11 bases. The CDR3 has 15 amino acids. Germline CDR1 is SGHRS and CDR2 is YFSETQ. The CDR3 DNA reads as TGCGCCAGCAGCTTGGTGGGTTCGACCGGAAACACCATATATTTT. The encoded protein is CASSLVGSTGNTIYF.

V gene TRBV11-2 combines with J gene TRBJ1-5; TRBD1 matches 10 bases. This CDR3 region has 16 residues. The germline V gene has CDR1 SGHAT and CDR2 FQNNGV. V was pared by 8 bases and J by 6 bases, with 13 bases of the junction left unmatched. The CDR3 DNA sequence: TGTGCCAGCTGCCGGGACAGGGGAGTATTCTGTCAGCCCCAGCATTTT. It is translated as CASCRDRGVFCQPQHF.

The CDR3 region has the DNA TGCAGCGTTGATCGGGCCCTCTATGGCTACACCTTC. It codes for CSVDRALYGYTF. The chain links TRBV29-1 to TRBJ1-2, with no clear D. V gave up 3 bases and J gave up 4 bases, with 9 bases separating them. CDR3 length: 12 residues. Per germline, CDR1 SQVTM and CDR2 ANQGSEA.

The chain joins TRBV18 to TRBJ1-2; D may be TRBD1 (5 bases). V lost 3 bases to trimming and J lost 6 bases, with 8 bases between them. The CDR3 is 12 residues long. CDR1 and CDR2 from the germline V gene are KGHSH and LQKENI. CDR3 coding DNA: TGTGCCAGCTCACCGGGACCGGATGGCTACACCTTC. Its translation: CASSPGPDGYTF.

The chain employs TRBV27 and TRBJ1-2, with D possibly TRBD1 on 5 matching bases. This CDR3 has 16 amino acids. Trimming shortened V by 2 bases and J by 6 bases, and 19 bases separated the two germline ends. Germline values: CDR1 MNHEY, CDR2 SMNVEV (reference sequence). CDR3 DNA: TGTGCCAGCAGTTTAACCCCCGTTCAGGGTTCGGATGGCTACACCTTC. This encodes CASSLTPVQGSDGYTF.

The V and J genes are TRBV4-3 and TRBJ2-7; D might be TRBD2 (6 bases). The CDR3 length is 15 residues. Germline V CDR1 and CDR2: LGHNA, YSLEER. The V gene lost 0 bases and the J gene lost 5 bases, with 14 bases spanning the gap. CDR3 sequence reads: CASSQEGGSAHEQYV. CDR3 DNA sequence: TGCGCCAGCAGCCAAGAGGGGGGTAGCGCCCACGAGCAGTACGTC.

The table lists this clone with a count of one. This chain joins TRBV27 and TRBJ2-3; 13 bases line up with TRBD2. This CDR3 region has 15 residues. J lost 5 bases, V lost 7 bases, and 6 bases had no gene match. Germline values: CDR1 MNHEY, CDR2 SMNVEV (reference sequence). CDR3 amino acids: CASKLTSGGGDTQYF. DNA of the CDR3: TGTGCCAGCAAACTTACTAGCGGGGGGGGAGATACGCAGTATTTT.

In DNA, the CDR3 is TGTGCCAGCACTCCGGGACAGGGGGTCGGGTCTAGCGGCTACACCTTC. Protein: CASTPGQGVGSSGYTF. V usage is TRBV27 and J usage is TRBJ1-2, with 11 bases lining up with TRBD1. The CDR3 extends over 16 amino acids. J gave up 8 bases and V 7 bases, and 15 bases lay outside the gene matches. Per germline, CDR1 MNHEY and CDR2 SMNVEV (reference sequence).

The gene calls are TRBV27 and TRBJ2-1; D perhaps matches TRBD2 (6 bases). The germline CDR1 and CDR2 sequences are MNHEY and SMNVEV (reference sequence). This CDR3 contains 15 residues. V shed 1 base and J shed 0 bases, with 7 bases lying between them. CDR3 coding DNA: TGTGCCAGCAGTTTATTGGGGGGCTCCTACAATGAGCAGTTCTTC. Its protein product is CASSLLGGSYNEQFF.

The gene calls are TRBV23-1 and TRBJ2-7; D gene ambiguous. TRBV23-1 is recorded as an ORF, its role being uncertain. Trimming took off 5 bases at V and 1 base at J, with 15 bases between the two ends. The CDR3 sequence is 15 residues long. Here the CDR3 reads CASSYDLRYSYEQYV. Here the CDR3 DNA reads TGCGCCAGCAGTTATGATTTACGATATTCCTACGAGCAGTACGTC.

The chain uses TRBV5-4 and TRBJ2-2; 10 bases match TRBD2. V shed 0 bases and J 7 bases; nucleotides not matched to a gene: 9. The CDR3 covers 17 residues. Germline V CDR1 and CDR2: SGHNT, YYREEE (reference sequence). CDR3 sequence reads: CASSLGLAGVFDGELFF. CDR3 in DNA: TGTGCCAGCAGCTTGGGGCTAGCGGGGGTATTTGACGGGGAGCTGTTTTTT.

The J gene is TRBJ1-2, the V gene TRBV7-9; 12 positions match TRBD1. The CDR3 has 16 residues. Germline loops: CDR1 SEHNR, CDR2 FQNEAQ (reference sequence). V lost 5 bases, J lost 7 bases, and 11 bases stayed unmatched. The CDR3 DNA reads TGTGCCAGCAGCCCAGGGGACAGGGGGCAGAGGAGTGGCTACACCTTC. Its translation is CASSPGDRGQRSGYTF.